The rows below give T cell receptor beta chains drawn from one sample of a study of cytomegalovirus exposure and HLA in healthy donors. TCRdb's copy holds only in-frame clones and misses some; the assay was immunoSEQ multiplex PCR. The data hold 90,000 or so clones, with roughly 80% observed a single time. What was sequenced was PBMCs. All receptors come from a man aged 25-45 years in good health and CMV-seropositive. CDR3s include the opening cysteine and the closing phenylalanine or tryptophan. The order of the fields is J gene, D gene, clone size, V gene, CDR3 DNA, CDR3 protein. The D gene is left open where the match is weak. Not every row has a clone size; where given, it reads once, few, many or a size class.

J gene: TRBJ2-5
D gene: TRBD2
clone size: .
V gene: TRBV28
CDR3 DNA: TGTGCCAGCAGCCCGTTCAAAGGGACTAGCGGGAGGGGGCTAACGGAGACCCAGTACTTC
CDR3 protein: CASSPFKGTSGRGLTETQYF

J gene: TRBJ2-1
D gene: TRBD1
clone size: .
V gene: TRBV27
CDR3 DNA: TGTGCCAGCAGCGTGACAGGGGCAATCTACAATGAGCAGTTCTTC
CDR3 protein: CASSVTGAIYNEQFF

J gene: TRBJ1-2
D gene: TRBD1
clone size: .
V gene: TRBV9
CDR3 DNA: TGTGCCAGCAGCCCCCAAGGACAGGGGAACTATGGCTACACCTTC
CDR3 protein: CASSPQGQGNYGYTF

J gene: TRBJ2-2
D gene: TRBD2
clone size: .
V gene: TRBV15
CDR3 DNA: TGTGCCACCAGCAAAGGACTAGTTCAGGGCACCGGGGAGCTGTTTTTT
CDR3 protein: CATSKGLVQGTGELFF

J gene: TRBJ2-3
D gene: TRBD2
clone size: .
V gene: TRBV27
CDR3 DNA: TGTGCCAGCAGTTCCTCCCCCCGGGGGAGCGGGACGACCACAGATACGCAGTATTTT
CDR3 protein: CASSSSPRGSGTTTDTQYF

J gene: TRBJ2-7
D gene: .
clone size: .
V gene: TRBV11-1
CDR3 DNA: TGTGCCAGCAGCTTAGCGTACGGGGCCTACGAGCAGTACTTC
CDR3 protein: CASSLAYGAYEQYF

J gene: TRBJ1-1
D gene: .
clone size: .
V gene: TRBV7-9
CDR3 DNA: TGTGCCAGCAGCCCCCCGGGGGGTCCGACTGAAGCTTTCTTT
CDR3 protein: CASSPPGGPTEAFF

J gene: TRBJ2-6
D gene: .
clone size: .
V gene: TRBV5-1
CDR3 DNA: TGCGCCAGCAGCCTTGGGGGCGTGTCTGGGGCCAACGTCCTGACTTTC
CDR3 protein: CASSLGGVSGANVLTF

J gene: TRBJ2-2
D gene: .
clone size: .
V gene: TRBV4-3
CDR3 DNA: TGCGCCAGCAGCCAAGATGTAGGGGCCGGGGAGCTGTTTTTT
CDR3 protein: CASSQDVGAGELFF

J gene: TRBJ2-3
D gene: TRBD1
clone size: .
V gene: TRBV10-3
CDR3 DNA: TGTGCCATCAGTGTGATCAGGGGGCAAGCAGATACGCAGTATTTT
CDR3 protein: CAISVIRGQADTQYF

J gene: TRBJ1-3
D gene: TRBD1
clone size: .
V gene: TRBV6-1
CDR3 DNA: TGTGCCAGCAGTGAACAACCCATGACAGGGGGCACTGGAAACACCATATATTTT
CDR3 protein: CASSEQPMTGGTGNTIYF

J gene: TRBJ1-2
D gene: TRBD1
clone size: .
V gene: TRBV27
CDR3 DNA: TGTGCCAGCAGTACCCGGACAGGGGTGAACTATGGCTACACCTTC
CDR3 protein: CASSTRTGVNYGYTF

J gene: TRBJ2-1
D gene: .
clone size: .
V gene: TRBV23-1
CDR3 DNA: TGCGCCAGCAGTCACTGGTGGGGCACCTACAATGAGCAGTTCTTC
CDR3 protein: CASSHWWGTYNEQFF

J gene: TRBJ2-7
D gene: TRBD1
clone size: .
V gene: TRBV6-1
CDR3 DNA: TGTGCCAGCAGTCTTCCAGGGGGCCTCGAGCAGTACTTC
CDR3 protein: CASSLPGGLEQYF

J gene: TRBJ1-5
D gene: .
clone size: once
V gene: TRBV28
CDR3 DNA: TGTGCCAGCAGTGTAGGGTTCGTGGCGGGTTATAGCAATCAGCCCCAGCATTTT
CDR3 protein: CASSVGFVAGYSNQPQHF

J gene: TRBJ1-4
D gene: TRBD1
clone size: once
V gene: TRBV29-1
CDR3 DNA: TGCAGCGCGAAGAGGGGACAGATCCTAGGTGAAAAACTGTTTTTT
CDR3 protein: CSAKRGQILGEKLFF

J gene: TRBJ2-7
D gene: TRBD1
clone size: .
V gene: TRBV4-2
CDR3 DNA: TGTGCCAGCAGCCAAGATCTAACAGGGGGCCATTACGAGCAGTACTTC
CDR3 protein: CASSQDLTGGHYEQYF

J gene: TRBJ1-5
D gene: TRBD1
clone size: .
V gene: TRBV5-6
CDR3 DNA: TGTGCCAGCAGGAGATGGGACAGGGACAATCAGCCCCAGCATTTT
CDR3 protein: CASRRWDRDNQPQHF